The 2 T cell receptor beta chains listed next were all sequenced from one sample in a study of blood T cell repertoires in COVID-19. Sequenced by immunoSEQ multiplex PCR; TCRdb stores in-frame clones only, minus some. Of around 77,000 clones detected, 90% appear once; the ten largest clones hold about 17%. The sequenced sample was peripheral blood. These receptors originate from an elderly woman with active or convalescent COVID-19.

The chain uses TRBV7-3 and TRBJ2-1; TRBD2 matches at 10 bases. Germline loops: CDR1 SGHTA, CDR2 FQGTGA. V lost 5 bases, J lost 9 bases, and 10 bases stayed unmatched. This CDR3 comprises 15 residues. The CDR3 here is CASSPTSGGAGEQFF. The CDR3 DNA follows: TGTGCCAGCAGCCCTACCAGCGGGGGGGCGGGTGAGCAGTTCTTC. The variable domain in full, completed from reference TRBV7-3 and TRBJ2-1, reads GAGVSQTPSNKVTEKGKYVELRCDPISGHTALYWYRQSLGQGPEFLIYFQGTGAADDSGLPNDRFFAVRPEGSVSTLKIQRTERGDSAVYLCASSPTSGGAGEQFFGPGTRLTVL.

The chain is built from TRBV4-3 and TRBJ2-3, with TRBD1 identical over 12 bases. The junction had 15 bases not matched to a gene; V was cut back by 4 bases and J by 4 bases. CDR1 LGHNA and CDR2 YSLEER come from the germline V gene. The CDR3 length is 19 residues. The CDR3 spells CASSRSTFAGTGGADTQYF. The CDR3 nucleotides are TGCGCCAGCAGCCGCTCTACCTTCGCCGGGACAGGGGGCGCAGATACGCAGTATTTT.